Sequencing of this T cell receptor beta chain was carried out in a study of T cells in Graves' hyperthyroidism and ophthalmopathy. RNA transcripts yielded amplified TCR beta CDR3 regions. Researchers ran a first-round RT-PCR on the TCR CDR3 using the HTBI primer set. MiXCR was run by TCRdb on the multiplex PCR reads, yielding one entry per CDR3 protein. The sample records approximately 320,000 distinct CDR3 sequences, 15% to 20% being singletons. This TCR derives from a man younger than 45 with Graves' hyperthyroidism. Sequencing was done on a sample of blood.

CDR3 amino acids: CASSFSGSSGNTIYF. CDR3 sequence (DNA): TGCGCCAGCAGCTTTTCGGGGAGCTCTGGAAACACCATATATTTT. The chain employs TRBV5-1 and TRBJ1-3, with D hard to call. This CDR3 spans 15 amino acids. Looked up from germline, CDR1 is SGHRS and CDR2 is YFSETQ. V gave up 2 bases and J gave up 0 bases, with 9 bases separating them. Looking up the rest from reference TRBV5-1 and TRBJ1-3 gives the full variable domain: KAGVTQTPRYLIKTRGQQVTLSCSPISGHRSVSWYQQTPGQGLQFLFEYFSETQRNKGNFPGRFSGRQFSNSRSEMNVSTLELGDSALYLCASSFSGSSGNTIYFGEGSWLTVV.